The next 19 T cell receptor beta chains were all read from a single sample in a study of blood T cells in healthy people across ages. A second PCR, run for about 6 to 11 cycles, used a sample-barcoded 5' primer plus a J-beta primer mix. TCRdb redid the calling of the 5' RACE reads with MiXCR, one entry per CDR3 protein. The sample carries about 1.1 million distinct CDR3 sequences, around two fifths recorded once. The sequencing sample was made of blood. The receptors come from a man in his late teens or twenties in good health.

This clonotype was seen a single time. The junction departs from germline at one end; a sequencing error may be responsible. V is TRBV2 and J is TRBJ2-3; 10 bases line up with TRBD2. Germline CDR1 SNHLY, CDR2 FYNNEI. The CDR3 has 14 residues. The CDR3 protein is CASREAGGADTQYF. The CDR3 nucleotides read TGTGCCAGCAGAGAAGCGGGGGGGGCAGATACGCAGTATTTT.

CDR3 residues: CATSQGDNQPQHF. For the CDR3, the DNA is TGTGCCACCAGTCAGGGTGACAATCAGCCCCAGCATTTT. The V and J genes are TRBV24-1 and TRBJ1-5, with D possibly being TRBD1 (5 bases). Germline CDR1 is KGHDR and CDR2 is SFDVKD. The CDR3 extends over 13 amino acids. V was cut by 6 bases and J by 3 bases, with 8 bases left in between.

This clonotype was detected only a few times. This chain connects TRBV14 to TRBJ1-2, with no clear D. The CDR3 spans 13 residues. Trimming pared 4 bases from V and 9 bases from J, leaving 15 bases between. Germline CDR1 reads SGHDN; CDR2 reads FVKESK. CDR3 coding DNA: TGTGCCAGCAGCCTCTTAGCGGCCTACAGCTACACCTTC. This sequence encodes CASSLLAAYSYTF.

This rearrangement joins TRBV4-1 to TRBJ2-1; the D is unclear. V was cut by 0 bases and J by 4 bases, with 13 bases left in between. Germline V lookup: CDR1 MGHRA, CDR2 YSYEKL. This CDR3 spans 16 amino acids. CDR3 in amino acids: CASSQDRSPVYNEQFF. The CDR3 DNA sequence: TGCGCCAGCAGCCAAGATCGAAGCCCGGTTTACAATGAGCAGTTCTTC.

This clonotype has more than one count but fewer than ten. The chain has TRBV20-1 and TRBJ2-4, with a tentative D call TRBD2 (5 bases). The DNA matches TRBJ2-7 better at its end, which makes the J call doubtful. CDR1 is DFQATT and CDR2 is SNEGSKA in the germline V gene (reference sequence). CDR3 length: 12 amino acids. CDR3 sequence: CSVPTRENEQYF. The CDR3, as DNA: TGCAGTGTCCCGACGAGGGAGAACGAGCAGTACTTC.

This clonotype was seen a few times. The CDR3 protein is CASSYSRVGTDTQYF. Here the CDR3 DNA reads TGTGCCAGCAGTTACAGCAGGGTTGGCACAGATACGCAGTATTTT. The J gene is TRBJ2-3, the V gene TRBV6-6; D might be TRBD1 (5 bases). This CDR3 comprises 15 residues. Germline V lookup: CDR1 MNHNY, CDR2 SVGAGI (reference sequence). V was trimmed by 2 bases and J by 1 base, leaving 10 bases between them.

The V and J genes are TRBV18 and TRBJ1-2; TRBD1 matches 7 bases. J gave up 4 bases and V 5 bases, and 10 bases lay outside the gene matches. The germline V gene has CDR1 KGHSH and CDR2 LQKENI. The CDR3 is 15 residues long. This chain's CDR3 is CASSSQGVGSYGYTF. CDR3 nucleotides: TGTGCCAGCTCATCTCAGGGGGTCGGTAGCTATGGCTACACCTTC.

The chain uses TRBV5-6 and TRBJ1-2; D uncertain. V was pared by 2 bases and J by 6 bases, with 11 bases between. CDR3 size: 13 residues. Germline CDR1 and CDR2: SGHDT and YYEEEE. CDR3 sequence (DNA): TGTGCCAGCAGCTTTGTTGCCGAGAATGGCTACACCTTC. This codes for CASSFVAENGYTF.

The chain links TRBV3-1 to TRBJ2-2, with unresolved D. V lost 2 bases to trimming and J lost 1 base, with 14 bases between them. Germline CDR1 and CDR2: LGHDT and YNNKEL (reference sequence). The length of the CDR3 is 17 residues. The CDR3 coding sequence is TGTGCCAGCAGCCAATTGGAGTTCTGGGGGAACACCGGGGAGCTGTTTTTT. Encoded protein: CASSQLEFWGNTGELFF. Full variable domain (outside the CDR3, taken from reference TRBV3-1 and TRBJ2-2): DTAVSQTPKYLVTQMGNDKSIKCEQNLGHDTMYWYKQDSKKFLKIMFSYNNKELIINETVPNRFSPKSPDKAHLNLHINSLELGDSAVYFCASSQLEFWGNTGELFFGEGSRLTVL.

The CDR3 protein is CASSYQGPSSYNSPLHF. CDR3 DNA: TGTGCCAGCAGTTACCAGGGGCCCAGCTCCTATAATTCACCCCTCCACTTT. The V gene is TRBV7-2, the J gene TRBJ1-6; TRBD1 is a possible D gene (6 bases). The CDR3 spans 17 residues. Trimming removed 6 bases from V and 0 bases from J, with 15 bases in between. Germline CDR1 reads SGHTA; CDR2 reads FQGNSA.

This clonotype was recorded once. This chain joins TRBV4-1 and TRBJ1-1; weak D call: TRBD1 (6 bases). The CDR3 runs 16 residues. V was trimmed by 6 bases and J by 1 base, leaving 18 bases between them. Per germline, CDR1 MGHRA and CDR2 YSYEKL. The CDR3 region has the DNA TGCGCCAGCAGGGATCTCTTGGGGGGCTCGAACACTGAAGCTTTCTTT. Translation gives CASRDLLGGSNTEAFF.

This chain links TRBV2 with TRBJ2-7; 7 bases fit TRBD2. Trimming removed 8 bases from V and 0 bases from J; junction bases left unmatched: 10. Germline values: CDR1 SNHLY, CDR2 FYNNEI. The CDR3 has 15 residues. CDR3 DNA: TGTGCCAGCGGGAGGGACCGAATGGCCTCCTACGAGCAGTACTTC. It yields the protein CASGRDRMASYEQYF.

The gene calls are TRBV27 and TRBJ2-1, with 7 positions matching TRBD1. V shed 10 bases and J 0 bases; nucleotides not matched to a gene: 3. Germline-derived CDR1 and CDR2 are MNHEY and SMNVEV (reference sequence). This CDR3 comprises 13 residues. CDR3 amino acids: CATRQGSYNEQFF. In nucleotides, the CDR3 is TGTGCCACACGACAGGGCTCCTACAATGAGCAGTTCTTC.

The V gene is TRBV20-1, the J gene TRBJ2-3; possible D gene TRBD2, 5 bases. There are 11 residues in the CDR3. V lost 7 bases to trimming and J lost 4 bases, with 9 bases between them. Germline loops: CDR1 DFQATT, CDR2 SNEGSKA (reference sequence). CDR3 bases: TGCAGTGGAGAACTAGCAGATACGCAGTATTTT. Translating it yields CSGELADTQYF.

This chain joins TRBV20-1 and TRBJ2-1, with TRBD2 as a possible D gene (6 bases). Trimming shortened V by 2 bases and J by 7 bases, and 15 bases separated the two germline ends. This CDR3 contains 14 residues. Germline-derived CDR1 and CDR2 are DFQATT and SNEGSKA (reference sequence). Here the CDR3 reads CSARRLRRGNEQFF. In DNA form, the CDR3 reads TGCAGTGCTAGAAGACTGCGTCGGGGGAATGAGCAGTTCTTC.

The V and J genes are TRBV5-1 and TRBJ2-2; D uncertain. Germline lookup yields CDR1 SGHRS and CDR2 YFSETQ. V was shortened by 5 bases and J by 15 bases, with 26 bases between the two germline ends. This CDR3 contains 15 residues. In DNA, the CDR3 is TGCGCCAGCAGTAAAGAAAGGTCGGCCGGGTATAGGGTGTTTTTT. Translation: CASSKERSAGYRVFF.

V and J are TRBV7-2 and TRBJ2-1; TRBD2 matches 10 bases. The germline gives CDR1 SGHTA, CDR2 FQGNSA. V shed 6 bases and J 7 bases; nucleotides not matched to a gene: 6. This CDR3 region has 14 residues. The CDR3 DNA reads as TGTGCCAGCAGGGAAGCGGGGGGGCTTAATGAGCAGTTCTTC. Translation: CASREAGGLNEQFF.

The chain is built from TRBV29-1 and TRBJ2-7, with D perhaps matching TRBD1 (5 bases). The CDR3 is 10 amino acids. The V gene lost 6 bases and the J gene lost 7 bases, with 10 bases spanning the gap. Germline-derived CDR1 and CDR2 are SQVTM and ANQGSEA. This chain's CDR3 is CSVNRREQYF. The CDR3 DNA reads as TGCAGCGTGAACAGGCGTGAGCAGTACTTC.

The chain joins TRBV12-3 or TRBV12-4 to TRBJ1-6, with 8 positions matching TRBD1. There are 16 residues in the CDR3. The V gene end was trimmed by 6 bases and the J gene end by 6 bases; junction bases not matched to a gene: 10. As DNA, the CDR3 is TGTGCCAGCAGGCTAACGGACAGGGTACTTAATTCACCCCTCCACTTT. It codes for CASRLTDRVLNSPLHF.